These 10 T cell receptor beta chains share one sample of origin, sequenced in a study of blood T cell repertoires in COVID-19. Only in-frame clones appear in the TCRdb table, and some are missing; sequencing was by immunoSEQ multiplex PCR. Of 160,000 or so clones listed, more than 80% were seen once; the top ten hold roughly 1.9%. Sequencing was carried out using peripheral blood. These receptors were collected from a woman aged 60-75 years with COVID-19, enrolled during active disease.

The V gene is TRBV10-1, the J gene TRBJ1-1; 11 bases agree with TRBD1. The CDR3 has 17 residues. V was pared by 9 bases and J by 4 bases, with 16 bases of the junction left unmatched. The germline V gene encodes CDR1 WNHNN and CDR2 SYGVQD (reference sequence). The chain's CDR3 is CARGQGCGTGGSTEAFF. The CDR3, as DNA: TGCGCCAGGGGCCAGGGGTGCGGGACAGGGGGAAGCACTGAAGCTTTCTTT.

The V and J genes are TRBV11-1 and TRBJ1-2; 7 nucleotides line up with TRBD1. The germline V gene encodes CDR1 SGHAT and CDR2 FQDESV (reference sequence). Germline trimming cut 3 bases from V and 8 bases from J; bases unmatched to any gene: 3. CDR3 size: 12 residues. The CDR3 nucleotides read TGTGCCAGCAGCTTCAGGGGGAGAGGCTACACCTTC. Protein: CASSFRGRGYTF. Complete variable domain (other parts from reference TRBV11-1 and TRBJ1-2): EAEVAQSPRYKITEKSQAVAFWCDPISGHATLYWYRQILGQGPELLVQFQDESVVDDSQLPKDRFSAERLKGVDSTLKIQPAELGDSAMYLCASSFRGRGYTFGSGTRLTVV.

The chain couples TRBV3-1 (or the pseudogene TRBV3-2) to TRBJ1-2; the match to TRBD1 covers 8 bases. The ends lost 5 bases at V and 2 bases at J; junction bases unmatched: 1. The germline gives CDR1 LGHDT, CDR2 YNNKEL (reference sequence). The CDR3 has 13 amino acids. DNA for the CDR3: TGTGCCAGCAGCAGGGACAGGAACTATGGCTACACCTTC. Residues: CASSRDRNYGYTF.

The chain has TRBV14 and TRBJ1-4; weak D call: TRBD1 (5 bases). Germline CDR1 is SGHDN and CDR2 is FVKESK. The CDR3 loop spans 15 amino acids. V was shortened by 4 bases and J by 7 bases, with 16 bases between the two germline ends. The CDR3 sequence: CASSRNQGRREKLFF. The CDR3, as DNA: TGTGCCAGCAGCCGGAACCAGGGTAGGCGTGAAAAACTGTTTTTT.

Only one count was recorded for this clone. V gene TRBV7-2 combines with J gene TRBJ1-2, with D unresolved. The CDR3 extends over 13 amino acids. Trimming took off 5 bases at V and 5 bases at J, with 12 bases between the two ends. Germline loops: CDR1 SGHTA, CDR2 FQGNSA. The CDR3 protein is CASSGRDRYGYTF. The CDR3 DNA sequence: TGTGCCAGCAGCGGGAGGGATCGGTATGGCTACACCTTC.

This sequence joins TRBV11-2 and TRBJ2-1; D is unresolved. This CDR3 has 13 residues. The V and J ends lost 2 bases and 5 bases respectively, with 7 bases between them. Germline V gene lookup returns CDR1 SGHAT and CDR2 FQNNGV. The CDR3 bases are TGTGCCAGCAGCTTATTCCGGGACAATGAGCAGTTCTTC. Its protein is CASSLFRDNEQFF.

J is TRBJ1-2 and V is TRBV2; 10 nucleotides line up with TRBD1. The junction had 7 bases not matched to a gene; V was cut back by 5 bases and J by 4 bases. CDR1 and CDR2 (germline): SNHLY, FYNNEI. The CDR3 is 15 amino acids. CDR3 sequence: CASSTWTGGGYGYTF. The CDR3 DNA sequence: TGTGCCAGCAGTACTTGGACAGGGGGAGGCTATGGCTACACCTTC.

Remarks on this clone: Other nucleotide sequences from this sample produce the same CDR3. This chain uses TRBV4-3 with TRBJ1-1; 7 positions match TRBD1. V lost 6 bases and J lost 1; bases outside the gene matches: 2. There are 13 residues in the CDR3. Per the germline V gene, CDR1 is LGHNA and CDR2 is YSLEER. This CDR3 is CASSRTGNTEAFF. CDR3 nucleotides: TGCGCCAGCAGTAGGACAGGGAACACTGAAGCTTTCTTT.

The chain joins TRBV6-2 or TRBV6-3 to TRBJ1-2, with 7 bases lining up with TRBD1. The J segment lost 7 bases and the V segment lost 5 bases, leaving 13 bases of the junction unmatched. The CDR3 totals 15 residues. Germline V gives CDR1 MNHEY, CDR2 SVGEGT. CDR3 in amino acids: CASSRGITGAFGYTF. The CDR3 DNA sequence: TGTGCCAGCAGTCGGGGCATAACAGGGGCCTTTGGCTACACCTTC.

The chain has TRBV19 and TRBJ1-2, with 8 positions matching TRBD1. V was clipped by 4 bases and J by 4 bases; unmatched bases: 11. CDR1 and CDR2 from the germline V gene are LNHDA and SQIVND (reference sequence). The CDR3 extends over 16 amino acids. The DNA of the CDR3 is TGTGCCAGTAGTAAAGACCAGGGGGCGCGGGGCTATGGCTACACCTTC. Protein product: CASSKDQGARGYGYTF.